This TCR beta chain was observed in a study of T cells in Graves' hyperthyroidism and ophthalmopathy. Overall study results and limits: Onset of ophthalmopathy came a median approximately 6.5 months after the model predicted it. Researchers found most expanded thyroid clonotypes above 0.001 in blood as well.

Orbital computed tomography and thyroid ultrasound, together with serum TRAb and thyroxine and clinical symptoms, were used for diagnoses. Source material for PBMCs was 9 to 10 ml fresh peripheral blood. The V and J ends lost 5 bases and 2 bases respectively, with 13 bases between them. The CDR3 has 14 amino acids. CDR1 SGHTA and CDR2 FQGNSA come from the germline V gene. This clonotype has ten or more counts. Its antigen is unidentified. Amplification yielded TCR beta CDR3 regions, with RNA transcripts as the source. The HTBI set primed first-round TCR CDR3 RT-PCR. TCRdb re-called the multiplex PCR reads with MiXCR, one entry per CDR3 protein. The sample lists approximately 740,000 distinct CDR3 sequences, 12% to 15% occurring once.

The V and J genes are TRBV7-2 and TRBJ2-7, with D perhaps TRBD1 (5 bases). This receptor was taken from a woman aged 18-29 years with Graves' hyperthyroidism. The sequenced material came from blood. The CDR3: CASSLAVGPYEQYF. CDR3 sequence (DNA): TGTGCCAGCAGCCTTGCTGTGGGGCCCTACGAGCAGTACTTC.